This is a list of T cell receptor beta chains from one sample in a study of shared clonotypes between healthy human individuals. The table came from immunoSEQ multiplex PCR; TCRdb's copy has only in-frame clones and leaves some out. Of more than 550,000 clones in the sample, over 55% are singletons; the top ten hold under 2%. Source material: memory CD4+ T cells sorted from blood. These receptors came from a woman aged 30 to 39 in good health. The CDR3 runs from the conserved cysteine through the conserved F or W. Fields, in order: clone size, J gene, D gene, V gene, CDR3 DNA, CDR3 protein. A D gene is named only where the DNA matches it firmly. Some rows mark clone size as missing; the rest say once, few, many or name a class of expanded clone.

clone size: few
J gene: TRBJ1-2
D gene: NA
V gene: TRBV4-2
CDR3 DNA: TGTGCCAGCAGCCAAAGGGGGGGGGCGGAAGCACAGTATGGCTACACCTTC
CDR3 protein: CASSQRGGAEAQYGYTF

clone size: NA
J gene: TRBJ1-5
D gene: NA
V gene: TRBV19
CDR3 DNA: TGTGCCAGTAGTAGTAGGTCCCGCTCGGACGTTGGGCCCCAGCATTTT
CDR3 protein: CASSSRSRSDVGPQHF

clone size: NA
J gene: TRBJ2-2
D gene: TRBD2
V gene: TRBV6-1
CDR3 DNA: TGTGCCAGTCCGGGACTAGCGGGAGTCGGGGAGCTGTTTTTT
CDR3 protein: CASPGLAGVGELFF

clone size: NA
J gene: TRBJ1-2
D gene: NA
V gene: TRBV7-9
CDR3 DNA: TGTGCCAGCGGGGACGAGACCTTC
CDR3 protein: CASGDETF

clone size: once
J gene: TRBJ1-1
D gene: NA
V gene: TRBV6-6
CDR3 DNA: TGTGCCAGCAGCCGGGTAGGGTACACTGAAGCTTTCTTT
CDR3 protein: CASSRVGYTEAFF

clone size: once
J gene: TRBJ2-6
D gene: TRBD1
V gene: TRBV29-1
CDR3 DNA: TGCAGCGCATCGACAGGGAGAGGGTCCATTGGGGCCAACGTCCTGACTTTC
CDR3 protein: CSASTGRGSIGANVLTF

clone size: NA
J gene: TRBJ1-5
D gene: NA
V gene: TRBV20-1
CDR3 DNA: TGCAGTGCTAGAGGCAGTCAGCCCCAGCATTTT
CDR3 protein: CSARGSQPQHF

clone size: NA
J gene: TRBJ2-1
D gene: NA
V gene: TRBV7-2
CDR3 DNA: TGTGCCAGCAGCTCTCTTTCCTACAATGAGCAGTTCTTC
CDR3 protein: CASSSLSYNEQFF

clone size: NA
J gene: TRBJ1-1
D gene: NA
V gene: TRBV5-4
CDR3 DNA: TGTGCCAGCAGCTTGGGGGACCGGGGACGACTTGGCACTGAAGCTTTCTTT
CDR3 protein: CASSLGDRGRLGTEAFF

clone size: NA
J gene: TRBJ2-2
D gene: TRBD2
V gene: TRBV29-1
CDR3 DNA: TGCAGCGTCGCCGCGAGATCGATTAGCGGGAGGGCCGTTAGCGGGGAGCTGTTTTTT
CDR3 protein: CSVAARSISGRAVSGELFF

clone size: NA
J gene: TRBJ2-7
D gene: TRBD1
V gene: TRBV7-2
CDR3 DNA: TGTGCCAGCAGCCTAACCGGGACAGCCTACGAGCAGTACTTC
CDR3 protein: CASSLTGTAYEQYF

clone size: NA
J gene: TRBJ1-4
D gene: TRBD1
V gene: TRBV6-6
CDR3 DNA: TGTGCCAGCAGTTCTCCACAGGGGGGCCCTGAAAAACTGTTTTTT
CDR3 protein: CASSSPQGGPEKLFF

clone size: few
J gene: TRBJ2-5
D gene: NA
V gene: TRBV5-4
CDR3 DNA: TGTGCCAGCAGCTTGGGGGGGCCCGAGACCCAGTACTTC
CDR3 protein: CASSLGGPETQYF

clone size: NA
J gene: TRBJ1-3
D gene: NA
V gene: TRBV5-1
CDR3 DNA: TGCGCCAGCAGCTTGGTAGGGTATGGAAACACCATATATTTT
CDR3 protein: CASSLVGYGNTIYF

clone size: few
J gene: TRBJ2-7
D gene: NA
V gene: TRBV15
CDR3 DNA: TGTGCCACCAGCAGAGGGATCACGTCCTACGAGCAGTACTTC
CDR3 protein: CATSRGITSYEQYF

clone size: NA
J gene: TRBJ2-7
D gene: NA
V gene: TRBV5-1
CDR3 DNA: TGCGCCAGCAAAGGTGGGGGTTACGAGCAGTACTTC
CDR3 protein: CASKGGGYEQYF

clone size: few
J gene: TRBJ2-3
D gene: NA
V gene: TRBV7-9
CDR3 DNA: TGTGCCAGCAGCCCGTCTGGGGGGCTTAATACGCAGTATTTT
CDR3 protein: CASSPSGGLNTQYF

clone size: NA
J gene: TRBJ2-7
D gene: NA
V gene: TRBV19
CDR3 DNA: TGTGCCAGTAGTCCTCTTATCGTGAGGTCACCCTACGAGCAGTACTTC
CDR3 protein: CASSPLIVRSPYEQYF

clone size: NA
J gene: TRBJ2-7
D gene: NA
V gene: TRBV5-4
CDR3 DNA: TGTGCCAGCAGCGGCCGGGACGGCTACGAGCAGTACTTC
CDR3 protein: CASSGRDGYEQYF

clone size: NA
J gene: TRBJ2-3
D gene: TRBD2
V gene: TRBV2
CDR3 DNA: TGTGCCAGCAGTGAACGAATTTTGGCGGGAGACCCCCCAGATACGCAGTATTTT
CDR3 protein: CASSERILAGDPPDTQYF

clone size: NA
J gene: TRBJ1-3
D gene: NA
V gene: TRBV4-1
CDR3 DNA: TGCGCCAGCAGCCAAGATCCGAACGGAAACACCATATATTTT
CDR3 protein: CASSQDPNGNTIYF

clone size: NA
J gene: TRBJ2-4
D gene: NA
V gene: TRBV28
CDR3 DNA: TGTGCCACACAGGGCTGGGAAGCCAAAAACATTCAGTACTTC
CDR3 protein: CATQGWEAKNIQYF

clone size: NA
J gene: TRBJ2-7
D gene: TRBD2
V gene: TRBV2
CDR3 DNA: TGTGCCAGCCTTGAATATAGCGGGATTAACTACGAGCAGTACTTC
CDR3 protein: CASLEYSGINYEQYF

clone size: NA
J gene: TRBJ1-5
D gene: TRBD1
V gene: TRBV28
CDR3 DNA: TGTGCCAGCAGTGCCAGGACAGGGGCTTATCAGCCCCAGCATTTT
CDR3 protein: CASSARTGAYQPQHF

clone size: many
J gene: TRBJ2-5
D gene: TRBD1
V gene: TRBV28
CDR3 DNA: TGTGCCAGCAGTCCATACCCCCCCCCGGGACAGGGGCGAAAGTACCAAGAGACCCAGTACTTC
CDR3 protein: CASSPYPPPGQGRKYQETQYF

clone size: NA
J gene: TRBJ2-1
D gene: TRBD2
V gene: TRBV7-3
CDR3 DNA: TGTGCCAGCAGCTGGGGACTAGCGGATAGGAATGAGCAGTTCTTC
CDR3 protein: CASSWGLADRNEQFF

clone size: NA
J gene: TRBJ2-7
D gene: TRBD2
V gene: TRBV2
CDR3 DNA: TGTGCCAGCAGGGGACTAGCGGCTTCCTACGAGCAGTACTTC
CDR3 protein: CASRGLAASYEQYF

clone size: once
J gene: TRBJ2-2
D gene: NA
V gene: TRBV11-3
CDR3 DNA: TGTGCCAGCAGCTTCTCGAGCACCGGGGAGCTGTTTTTT
CDR3 protein: CASSFSSTGELFF

clone size: NA
J gene: TRBJ2-6
D gene: NA
V gene: TRBV28
CDR3 DNA: TGTGCCAGCAACCCGTCTGGGGCCAACGTCCTGACTTTC
CDR3 protein: CASNPSGANVLTF

clone size: NA
J gene: TRBJ1-6
D gene: NA
V gene: TRBV5-1
CDR3 DNA: TGCGCCAGCAGCTCGGGGTCTTCAGGGTACTCGAGTTGGTCACCCCTCCACTTT
CDR3 protein: CASSSGSSGYSSWSPLHF

clone size: NA
J gene: TRBJ2-5
D gene: TRBD1
V gene: TRBV4-2
CDR3 DNA: TGTGCCAGCAGTGAGGAGGACAGGCGATTCCAAGAGACCCAGTACTTC
CDR3 protein: CASSEEDRRFQETQYF

clone size: NA
J gene: TRBJ2-7
D gene: NA
V gene: TRBV7-8
CDR3 DNA: TGTGCCAGCAGCTCCCGGGACCCACCCTACGAGCAGTACTTC
CDR3 protein: CASSSRDPPYEQYF

clone size: NA
J gene: TRBJ1-1
D gene: NA
V gene: TRBV18
CDR3 DNA: TGTGCCAGCTCACCCGAAGGGCCAGGCACTGAAGCTTTCTTT
CDR3 protein: CASSPEGPGTEAFF

clone size: NA
J gene: TRBJ2-1
D gene: TRBD1
V gene: TRBV11-3
CDR3 DNA: TGTGCCAGCAGCTTAGGAGGGGGCGATGAGCAGTTCTTC
CDR3 protein: CASSLGGGDEQFF

clone size: NA
J gene: TRBJ1-5
D gene: TRBD1
V gene: TRBV6-1
CDR3 DNA: TGTGCCAGCAGCGGTCTCCAGGGGGCCGTTCAGCCCCAGCATTTT
CDR3 protein: CASSGLQGAVQPQHF

clone size: NA
J gene: TRBJ2-5
D gene: NA
V gene: TRBV7-9
CDR3 DNA: TGTGCCAGCAGCCCCCAGGTACAAGAGACCCAGTACTTC
CDR3 protein: CASSPQVQETQYF

clone size: NA
J gene: TRBJ1-3
D gene: NA
V gene: TRBV28
CDR3 DNA: TGTGCCAGCAGTGGGGAGTTACTCAGCTCTGGAAACACCATATATTTT
CDR3 protein: CASSGELLSSGNTIYF

clone size: NA
J gene: TRBJ2-2
D gene: NA
V gene: TRBV7-6
CDR3 DNA: TGTGCCAGCAGCTTAGTTGGCGCCACCGGGGAGCTGTTTTTT
CDR3 protein: CASSLVGATGELFF

clone size: NA
J gene: TRBJ2-5
D gene: TRBD1
V gene: TRBV19
CDR3 DNA: TGTGCCAGTAGTAAGGGACAGCTCCAAGAGACCCAGTACTTC
CDR3 protein: CASSKGQLQETQYF

clone size: NA
J gene: TRBJ2-7
D gene: TRBD1
V gene: TRBV28
CDR3 DNA: TGTGCCAGCAGTACACCGACAGGGAGCGACGAGCAGTACTTC
CDR3 protein: CASSTPTGSDEQYF